The 7 T cell receptor beta chains listed next were all sequenced from one sample in a study of human T cells and chemical hapten exposure. Time point specified: patch test 2, 6 weeks after DPC sensitization. The treatment was: therapeutic diphenylcyclopropenone sensitization with weekly scalp DPC. Each CDR3 protein is one row after TCRdb ran MiXCR on the RACE reads. This sample yields tens of thousands of distinct CDR3 sequences, of which 10% are seen a single time; around 6.8% belongs to the top ten. Specimen: whole blood, collected in connection with sensitization to the hapten diphenylcyclopropenone (DPC). These receptors were obtained from a woman aged 45-59 years with alopecia areata. Some clones in this sample may be carry-over from other donors' samples.

V usage is TRBV3-1 and J usage is TRBJ2-3, with 8 bases lining up with TRBD1. CDR3 length equals 15 residues. CDR1 and CDR2 from the germline V gene are LGHDT and YNNKEL (reference sequence). V was pared by 4 bases and J by 0 bases, with 3 bases of the junction left unmatched. The CDR3 here is CASSLGQASTDTQYF. The CDR3 DNA reads TGTGCCAGCAGCCTGGGACAGGCGAGCACAGATACGCAGTATTTT.

There are many counts of this clonotype. The V and J genes are TRBV10-3 and TRBJ2-3, with D perhaps TRBD1 (7 bases). V was trimmed by 10 bases and J by 3 bases, leaving 17 bases between them. This CDR3 is built from 14 residues. CDR1 ENHRY and CDR2 SYGVKD come from the germline V gene. Here the CDR3 DNA reads TGTGCCACCCAGGGGGGCATAGAAACAGATACGCAGTATTTT. Translation gives CATQGGIETDTQYF.

The V and J genes are TRBV14 and TRBJ2-7; 8 bases map to TRBD2. The CDR3 covers 14 residues. J was trimmed by 3 bases and V by 6 bases; bases with no gene match: 7. Germline V lookup: CDR1 SGHDN, CDR2 FVKESK. Written as DNA, the CDR3 is TGTGCCAGCAGGCCGAGCGGGAGTAGCTACGAGCAGTACTTC. The encoded protein is CASRPSGSSYEQYF.

The rearrangement uses TRBV25-1 and TRBJ2-2; 8 bases are shared with TRBD1. After removal of 7 bases from V and 5 bases from J, the junction contained 6 bases not matched to a gene. The CDR3 has 14 residues. From germline, CDR1 is MGHDK and CDR2 SYGVNS. CDR3 sequence reads: CASTGGGRTGELFF. The CDR3 DNA reads as TGTGCCAGCACAGGGGGCGGGCGAACCGGGGAGCTGTTTTTT.

This clonotype was counted only a few times. V and J are TRBV7-9 and TRBJ2-2; D unresolved. CDR3 length: 14 residues. Trimming removed 6 bases at V and 2 bases at J, with 10 bases between. Germline CDR1 reads SEHNR; CDR2 reads FQNEAQ (reference sequence). The CDR3 sequence is CASRAAYNTGELFF. In DNA, the CDR3 is TGTGCCAGCAGAGCAGCCTACAACACCGGGGAGCTGTTTTTT.

In its sample, this clonotype is medium-sized. The V and J genes are TRBV7-9 and TRBJ2-2; 8 bases map to TRBD1. The CDR3 has 16 amino acids. Germline lookup yields CDR1 SEHNR and CDR2 FQNEAQ (reference sequence). After removal of 5 bases from V and 2 bases from J, the junction contained 7 bases not matched to a gene. The CDR3 DNA reads as TGTGCCAGCAGCGCCCGACAGGGGATTAACACCGGGGAGCTGTTTTTT. It yields the protein CASSARQGINTGELFF.

The V gene is TRBV11-2, the J gene TRBJ1-3; D gene uncertain. The CDR3 contains 13 residues. The V gene lost 1 base and the J gene lost 7 bases, with 8 bases spanning the gap. Per the germline V gene, CDR1 is SGHAT and CDR2 is FQNNGV. The CDR3 DNA reads TGTGCCAGCAGCTTAGGCTTGGGGAACACCATATATTTT. It codes for CASSLGLGNTIYF.